The rows below give T cell receptor beta chains drawn from one sample of a study of OX40 agonist ivuxolimab in advanced cancers. Data came from immunoSEQ multiplex PCR; TCRdb stores just in-frame clones and leaves some out. The sample has roughly 13,000 clones, around 84% seen once. The sequencing used CD4+ or CD8+ T cells sorted from blood, collected in a trial of the OX40 agonist ivuxolimab. All receptors derive from an adult with an advanced solid tumor such as melanoma, head and neck, liver or kidney cancer. Each CDR3 is given with its conserved first and last residue. The D gene is left open where the match is weak. Only some rows state a clone size, as once, few, many or a class for expanded clones.

TRBV4-1	TRBD2	TRBJ2-1	.	TGCGCCAGCAGCAACGGACTAGCAGACAATGAGCAGTTCTTC	CASSNGLADNEQFF
TRBV6-6	.	TRBJ2-7	.	TGTGCCAGCAGTTACGGGGACGAGCAGTACTTC	CASSYGDEQYF
TRBV27	.	TRBJ2-3	.	TGTGCCAGCAGTTGGGGGACCAGCACAGATACGCAGTATTTT	CASSWGTSTDTQYF
TRBV25-1	.	TRBJ2-1	.	TGTGCCAGCAGTCTGGGGGGGGCAGGATTGGGAAATGAGCAGTTCTTC	CASSLGGAGLGNEQFF
TRBV15	.	TRBJ2-3	.	TGTGCCACCAAAGAAACAGGGAATATGCAGTATTTT	CATKETGNMQYF
TRBV21-1	.	TRBJ2-5	.	TGTGCCAGCAGCAAAGCTTGGGCAGGGGGACACCAAGAGACCCAGTACTTC	CASSKAWAGGHQETQYF
TRBV28	.	TRBJ2-1	.	TGTGCCAGCAGTTTAATGGTAGCTTCCTACAATGAGCAGTTCTTC	CASSLMVASYNEQFF
TRBV7-2	.	TRBJ2-2	.	TGTGCCAGCAGCTTAGGAATGGGTGACCGGGAGCTGTTTTTT	CASSLGMGDRELFF
TRBV6-1	.	TRBJ1-2	.	TGTGCCAGCAGTGAAGACGTACTTTATGGCTACACCTTC	CASSEDVLYGYTF
TRBV19	.	TRBJ2-7	.	TGTGCCAGTGCCCCCTCGCGGGGACCCTACGAGCAGTACTTC	CASAPSRGPYEQYF
TRBV15	TRBD1	TRBJ1-5	.	TGTGCCACCAGCAAGGACAGGGGGCTTGGGAATCAGCCCCAGCATTTT	CATSKDRGLGNQPQHF
TRBV28	.	TRBJ2-4	.	TGTGCCAGCAGTTTAGGGGGCCCTCAGAACATTCAGTACTTC	CASSLGGPQNIQYF
TRBV7-9	TRBD1	TRBJ1-2	.	TGTGCCAGCAGCCAGGGACAGAATGGCTACACCTTC	CASSQGQNGYTF
TRBV5-1	.	TRBJ2-3	.	TGCGCCAGCTCTCAGATAGCTATCTCTAGCACAGATACGCAGTATTTT	CASSQIAISSTDTQYF
TRBV27	TRBD2	TRBJ2-3	few	TGTGCCAGCAGTATCGCGGGAGGGACAGATACGCAGTATTTT	CASSIAGGTDTQYF
TRBV6-5	.	TRBJ2-7	few	TGTGCCAGCAGTTACGGGGACGAGCAGTACTTC	CASSYGDEQYF
TRBV7-6	TRBD1	TRBJ2-7	.	TGTGCCAGCAGCCCAGGGGGCGACCCCTCCTACGAGCAGTACTTC	CASSPGGDPSYEQYF
TRBV27	TRBD1	TRBJ2-1	.	TGTGCCACTTCGACAGGGTGGTCCAATGAGCAGTTCTTC	CATSTGWSNEQFF
TRBV5-6	.	TRBJ2-1	.	TGTGCCAGCAGCTTACTTCTACCATACTCCTACAATGAGCAGTTCTTC	CASSLLLPYSYNEQFF
TRBV4-3	.	TRBJ2-2	.	TGCGCCAGCAGCCAAGAGGACCAAACTTACACCGGGGAGCTGTTTTTT	CASSQEDQTYTGELFF
TRBV5-4	TRBD2	TRBJ2-5	.	TGTGCCAGCAGCTTGGTAAGGACTAGCGGCCAGACCCAGTACTTC	CASSLVRTSGQTQYF
TRBV11-2	TRBD2	TRBJ2-1	.	TGTGCCAGCAGCTTAGTTGGCGGGAGACGTGAGCAGTTCTTC	CASSLVGGRREQFF
TRBV11-1	.	TRBJ2-3	.	TGTGCCAGCAGTTTTCCGACTAGTGGGGGTGGAGATACGCAGTATTTT	CASSFPTSGGGDTQYF
TRBV7-9	.	TRBJ2-7	.	TGTGCCAGCAGCTTAGTCGGATTTGGAGAGCAGTACTTC	CASSLVGFGEQYF
TRBV11-3	.	TRBJ2-7	.	TGTGCCAGCAGCTTAAGGAAAGACGTACACTCCTACGAGCAGTACTTC	CASSLRKDVHSYEQYF
TRBV29-1	TRBD1	TRBJ1-5	.	TGCAGCGTTGCGACAGGGCTCAATCAGCCCCAGCATTTT	CSVATGLNQPQHF
TRBV15	TRBD1	TRBJ1-2	.	TGTGCCACCAGCAGAGAAGCAGGGGGCGGGATTAATGGCTACACCTTC	CATSREAGGGINGYTF
TRBV11-1	TRBD2	TRBJ2-7	.	TGTGCCAGCAGCTCTCTAGCGGGCGAGCAGTACTTC	CASSSLAGEQYF
TRBV9	TRBD2	TRBJ2-5	few	TGTGCCAGCAGCGTAACCGGGACTAAAGAGACCCAGTACTTC	CASSVTGTKETQYF
TRBV5-4	TRBD2	TRBJ2-1	.	TGTGCCAGCAGCCTGACGGGAGGGAGGGATGAGCAGTTCTTC	CASSLTGGRDEQFF
TRBV19	TRBD2	TRBJ2-7	.	TGTGCCAGTAGTATAGGGGGGACTAGCGGGTCCTACGAGCAGTACTTC	CASSIGGTSGSYEQYF
TRBV9	TRBD1	TRBJ2-7	.	TGTGCCAGCAGCGTACCTGACAGGGACGACGAGCAGTACTTC	CASSVPDRDDEQYF
TRBV27	TRBD2	TRBJ2-1	.	TGTGCCAGCAGCCTACCGGGGGGTGAGCAGTTCTTC	CASSLPGGEQFF
TRBV4-2	.	TRBJ1-2	.	TGTGCCAGCAGTCGGGAGAACTATGGCTACACCTTC	CASSRENYGYTF
TRBV4-1	.	TRBJ2-6	.	TGCGCCAGCAGCCAAGCGGTCTCCTCCTCTGGGGCCAACGTCCTGACTTTC	CASSQAVSSSGANVLTF
TRBV19	.	TRBJ2-2	.	TGTGCCAGTAGTTTTTTTCTGAACACCGGGGAGCTGTTTTTT	CASSFFLNTGELFF
TRBV7-2	TRBD1	TRBJ1-5	.	TGTGCCAGCAGCAGCCGACAGGGGTCGAGCAATCAGCCCCAGCATTTT	CASSSRQGSSNQPQHF
TRBV7-9	.	TRBJ1-2	.	TGTGCCAGCAGCTTAGTCTCAGGGACTCCCTCTACCTATGGCTACACCTTC	CASSLVSGTPSTYGYTF
TRBV11-3	TRBD2	TRBJ2-3	medium-sized	TGTGCCAGCAGCTTAGATAGTGGTCTAGCGGGACCGGATACGCAGTATTTT	CASSLDSGLAGPDTQYF
TRBV4-1	.	TRBJ2-7	.	TGCGCCAGCAGCCTCGGTCGGGACAACTACGAGCAGTACTTC	CASSLGRDNYEQYF
TRBV6-5	.	TRBJ2-7	.	TGTGCCAGCAGCCGGACTTTTCCTCCCTACGAGCAGTACTTC	CASSRTFPPYEQYF
TRBV5-6	TRBD1	TRBJ2-4	.	TGTGCCAGCAGCTTGTTTGGACAGGGGGCTTCTGACATTCAGTACTTC	CASSLFGQGASDIQYF
TRBV6-6	TRBD1	TRBJ2-3	.	TGTGCCAGCAGTTACATCGGGACAGGGGGCACAGATACGCAGTATTTT	CASSYIGTGGTDTQYF
TRBV7-6	TRBD2	TRBJ2-3	.	TGTGCCAGCAGCCCACTGACTAGCGGCCACACAGATACGCAGTATTTT	CASSPLTSGHTDTQYF
TRBV6-4	TRBD1	TRBJ2-1	few	TGTGCCAGCAGCGCAGGGGGCCTAAGCTCCTACAATGAGCAGTTCTTC	CASSAGGLSSYNEQFF
TRBV6-4	.	TRBJ2-3	.	TGTGCCAGCAGCCACTCCAGCACAGATACGCAGTATTTT	CASSHSSTDTQYF
TRBV4-3	.	TRBJ2-7	.	TGCGCCAGCAGCCAAGGTATGGGTTTCGGTTACGAGCAGTACTTC	CASSQGMGFGYEQYF
TRBV9	TRBD2	TRBJ2-5	.	TGTGCCAGCAGCGCCGGGAGGGGCTCCAAGGAGACCCAGTACTTC	CASSAGRGSKETQYF